Below, one T cell receptor beta chain is given with its context. Germline CDR1 and CDR2: SGHRS and YFSETQ. This CDR3 region has 13 residues. Trimming removed 1 base at V and 9 bases at J, with 10 bases between. This record belongs to a study of OX40 agonist ivuxolimab in advanced cancers. Only in-frame clones appear in the TCRdb table, and some are missing; sequencing was by immunoSEQ multiplex PCR. The profile covers around 62,000 clones, with 80% to 90% appearing a single time and 2% to 3% taken by the ten largest. This chain joins TRBV5-1 and TRBJ1-4; D gene unclear. The sample consisted of CD4+ or CD8+ T cells sorted from blood, taken in a trial of the OX40 agonist ivuxolimab. The receptor was isolated from an adult with an advanced solid tumor such as melanoma, head and neck, liver or kidney cancer. In nucleotides, the CDR3 is TGCGCCAGCAGCTTGATGACACCACAAAAACTGTTTTTT. Its protein is CASSLMTPQKLFF. The variable domain in full, with the rest retrieved from reference TRBV5-1 and TRBJ1-4, is KAGVTQTPRYLIKTRGQQVTLSCSPISGHRSVSWYQQTPGQGLQFLFEYFSETQRNKGNFPGRFSGRQFSNSRSEMNVSTLELGDSALYLCASSLMTPQKLFFGSGTQLSVL.